These 17 T cell receptor beta chains share one sample of origin, sequenced in a study of T cells expressing NK-cell markers. One entry per CDR3 protein, without DNA, is what TCRdb gives after re-calling the 5' RACE reads. In all, the sample yields 350,000 to 500,000 distinct CDR3 sequences. Sequenced material: blood T cells: a sorted CD56 or NKG2C T cell subset, CD4+ or CD8+ T cells, or bulk PBMC T cells (not recorded which). These receptors all come from a woman between 18 and 70 years old in good health.

The chain is built from TRBV20-1 and TRBJ1-3; lacking DNA, the TRBD1 call made by TCRdb goes unchecked. This CDR3 is built from 17 residues. The germline CDR1 and CDR2 sequences are DFQATT and SNEGSKA (reference sequence). The CDR3: CSARDEQGKISGNTIYF.

This chain links TRBV4-3 with TRBJ1-2; TCRdb's D call of TRBD1 is untestable without DNA. CDR3 length: 16 residues. CDR1 LGHNA and CDR2 YSLEER come from the germline V gene. The CDR3 loop reads CASSQDRGTGTAGYTF.

The chain joins TRBV28 to TRBJ2-1; lacking DNA, the TRBD1 call made by TCRdb goes unchecked. This CDR3 has 15 residues. Germline V gives CDR1 MDHEN, CDR2 SYDVKM. CDR3 amino acids: CASRGQGSSYNEQFF. The entire variable domain, with the rest obtained from reference TRBV28 and TRBJ2-1, is as follows: DVKVTQSSRYLVKRTGEKVFLECVQDMDHENMFWYRQDPGLGLRLIYFSYDVKMKEKGDIPEGYSVSREKKERFSLILESASTNQTSMYLCASRGQGSSYNEQFFGPGTRLTVL.

This sequence joins TRBV12-5 and TRBJ1-5; TCRdb reports TRBD1, a call that lacks DNA to check it against. This CDR3 is built from 17 residues. The germline CDR1 and CDR2 sequences are LGHNT and FRNRAP. CDR3 amino acids: CASGLETGYNSNQPQHF.

This chain joins TRBV6-2 or TRBV6-3 and TRBJ2-6; lacking DNA, the TRBD1 call made by TCRdb goes unchecked. Germline values: CDR1 MNHEY, CDR2 SVGEGT. CDR3 size: 18 residues. CDR3 amino acids: CASSSRTGAPSGANVLTF.

This chain joins TRBV20-1 and TRBJ2-1; TCRdb reports TRBD2, a call that lacks DNA to check it against. CDR1 DFQATT and CDR2 SNEGSKA come from the germline V gene (reference sequence). This CDR3 has 15 amino acids. This CDR3 reads CSASTSNSSYNEQFF.

The V gene is TRBV6-1, the J gene TRBJ2-2; TCRdb's D gene call, TRBD1, goes unchecked for lack of DNA. The CDR3 length is 16 residues. CDR1 MNHNS and CDR2 SASEGT come from the germline V gene. CDR3 in amino acids: CASIGTGNSNTGELFF.

This sequence joins TRBV19 and TRBJ1-1; with no DNA, the TCRdb D assignment of TRBD1 cannot be verified. This CDR3 has 14 amino acids. Germline V lookup: CDR1 LNHDA, CDR2 SQIVND (reference sequence). This CDR3 reads CASGETGSNAEAFF.

The V call is TRBV28, the J call TRBJ2-1; TCRdb picks TRBD2, but there is no DNA to check that call. The CDR3 covers 14 residues. The germline V gene has CDR1 MDHEN and CDR2 SYDVKM. The CDR3 sequence is CASSSPGEGNEQFF.

The rearrangement joins TRBV25-1 to TRBJ1-5. This CDR3 has 18 amino acids. In germline, CDR1 is MGHDK, CDR2 SYGVNS. CDR3 region: CASGVVGRTIYSNQPQHF. The full variable domain, with the rest looked up from reference TRBV25-1 and TRBJ1-5, is EADIYQTPRYLVIGTGKKITLECSQTMGHDKMYWYQQDPGMELHLIHYSYGVNSTEKGDLSSESTVSRIRTEHFPLTLESARPSHTSQYLCASGVVGRTIYSNQPQHFGDGTRLSIL.

The V and J genes are TRBV28 and TRBJ2-1; TCRdb gives TRBD1 as the D gene, but with no DNA this cannot be confirmed. Germline CDR1 reads MDHEN; CDR2 reads SYDVKM. CDR3 length: 14 residues. The CDR3 loop reads CASTSMAGSNEQFF.

The chain recombines TRBV11-2 with TRBJ2-5; TCRdb's D call, TRBD2, is unchecked because there is no DNA. Per germline, CDR1 SGHAT and CDR2 FQNNGV. The CDR3 contains 18 residues. The CDR3: CASSSFGLAGGPRETQYF. The full variable domain, in which reference TRBV11-2 and TRBJ2-5 provide the parts outside the CDR3, is EAGVAQSPRYKIIEKRQSVAFWCNPISGHATLYWYQQILGQGPKLLIQFQNNGVVDDSQLPKDRFSAERLKGVDSTLKIQPAKLEDSAVYLCASSSFGLAGGPRETQYFGPGTRLLVL.

J is TRBJ1-1 and V is TRBV7-9. CDR3 length equals 12 residues. Germline V gene data show CDR1 as SEHNR and CDR2 as FQNEAQ (reference sequence). The CDR3 reads CASSLAQFEAFF.

The V gene is TRBV5-5, the J gene TRBJ2-5; the TCRdb call, TRBD1, lacks DNA for checking. Germline CDR1 SGHKS, CDR2 YYEKEE (reference sequence). The CDR3 covers 13 residues. The CDR3 here is CASSFGTGGRVDF. The full variable domain, rest sourced from reference TRBV5-5 and TRBJ2-5, is DAGVTQSPTHLIKTRGQQVTLRCSPISGHKSVSWYQQVLGQGPQFIFQYYEKEERGRGNFPDRFSARQFPNYSSELNVNALLLGDSALYLCASSFGTGGRVDFGPGTRLLVL.

J is TRBJ2-1 and V is TRBV19; the TCRdb call, TRBD1, lacks DNA for checking. From germline, CDR1 is LNHDA and CDR2 SQIVND (reference sequence). The CDR3 covers 15 residues. CDR3 sequence reads: CASSRNRGQNNEQFF. Filled out from reference TRBV19 and TRBJ2-1, the complete variable domain reads DGGITQSPKYLFRKEGQNVTLSCEQNLNHDAMYWYRQDPGQGLRLIYYSQIVNDFQKGDIAEGYSVSREKKESFPLTVTSAQKNPTAFYLCASSRNRGQNNEQFFGPGTRLTVL.

V and J are TRBV7-3 and TRBJ2-2; TCRdb outputs TRBD2, but without DNA this stays unchecked. Germline V gives CDR1 SGHTA, CDR2 FQGTGA. The CDR3 loop spans 17 amino acids. This CDR3 reads CASSPSARYGPSGELFF.

V usage is TRBV20-1 and J usage is TRBJ2-1. CDR1 and CDR2 (germline): DFQATT, SNEGSKA (reference sequence). The CDR3 consists of 11 residues. The chain's CDR3 is CSASDRNEQFF.